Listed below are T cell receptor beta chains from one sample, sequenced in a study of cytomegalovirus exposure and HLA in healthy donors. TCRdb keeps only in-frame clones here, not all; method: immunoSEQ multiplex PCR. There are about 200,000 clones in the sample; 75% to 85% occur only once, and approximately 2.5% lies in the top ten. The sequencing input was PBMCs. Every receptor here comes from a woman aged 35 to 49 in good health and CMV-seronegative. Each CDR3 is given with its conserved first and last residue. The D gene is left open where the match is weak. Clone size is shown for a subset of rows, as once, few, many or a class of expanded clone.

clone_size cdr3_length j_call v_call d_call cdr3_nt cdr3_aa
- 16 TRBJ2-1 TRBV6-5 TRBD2 TGTGCCAGCAGTTACACGACTAGCGGGGCGTGGAATGAGCAGTTCTTC CASSYTTSGAWNEQFF
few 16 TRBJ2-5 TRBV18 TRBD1 TGTGCCAGCTCACCACCTACGGGACAGACCCAAGAGACCCAGTACTTC CASSPPTGQTQETQYF
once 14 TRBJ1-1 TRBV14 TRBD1 TGTGCCAGCCCGACAGGGTCCATGAACACTGAAGCTTTCTTT CASPTGSMNTEAFF
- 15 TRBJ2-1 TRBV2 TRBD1 TGTGCCAGCAGTGTGGGACAGAGCTCCTACAATGAGCAGTTCTTC CASSVGQSSYNEQFF
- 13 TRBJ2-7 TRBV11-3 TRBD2 TGTGCCAGCAGCCCGGCGGGGGGGAACGAGCAGTACTTC CASSPAGGNEQYF
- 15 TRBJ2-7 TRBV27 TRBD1 TGTGCCAGCAGTTTAAGGCAGGGGGTTACCTACGAGCAGTACTTC CASSLRQGVTYEQYF
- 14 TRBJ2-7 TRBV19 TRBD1 TGTGCCAGTAGTTCCGGGACAGGCGGATACGAGCAGTACTTC CASSSGTGGYEQYF
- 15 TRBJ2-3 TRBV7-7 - TGTGCCAGCAGTCAAACCCACAGGGAGTCGGATACGCAGTATTTT CASSQTHRESDTQYF
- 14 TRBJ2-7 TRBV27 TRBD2 TGTGCCAGCCTCAGGACTAGCGGGAGCTACGAGCAGTACTTC CASLRTSGSYEQYF
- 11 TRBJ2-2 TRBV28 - TGTGCCAGCTCCCTGTCCCGGGAGCTGTTTTTT CASSLSRELFF
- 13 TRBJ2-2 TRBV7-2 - TGTGCCAGCAGCTCGACTGTGGGCGGGGAGCTGTTTTTT CASSSTVGGELFF
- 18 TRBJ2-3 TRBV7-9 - TGTGCCAGCAGCCTACGCGTCGGGGGGCGGGAGCCCACAGATACGCAGTATTTT CASSLRVGGREPTDTQYF
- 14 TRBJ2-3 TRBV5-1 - TGCGCCAGCAGCTTCATCCGTCGCGGAGATACGCAGTATTTT CASSFIRRGDTQYF